This T cell receptor beta chain comes out of a study of blood T cells in healthy people across ages. With a J-beta primer mix and a sample-barcoded 5' primer, a second PCR ran roughly 6 to 11 cycles. Tags on each cDNA molecule came from a template-switch adaptor with 12 random nucleotides. TCRdb re-derived calls from the 5' RACE reads in MiXCR, one entry per CDR3 protein. The table has roughly 680,000 distinct CDR3 sequences, under 25% seen once; the top ten hold roughly 3.6%. The germline gives CDR1 LGHDT, CDR2 YNNKEL (reference sequence). J was trimmed by 3 bases and V by 2 bases; bases with no gene match: 5. The CDR3 runs to 16 residues. Note on this clonotype: Antigen: not known.

Whole-study results and caveats: Among T cells, TCR beta diversity per million cells dropped roughly linearly as age rose.

This chain links TRBV3-1 with TRBJ2-5; 11 nucleotides line up with TRBD2. This clonotype originated in a man between 65 and 79 years old in good health. Sequenced: blood. The CDR3: CASSQFPTSGKETQYF. The CDR3 DNA sequence: TGTGCCAGCAGCCAATTCCCGACTAGCGGGAAAGAGACCCAGTACTTC.